This TCR beta chain is drawn from a study of T cell clones after liver transplantation. Germline V gene data show CDR1 as SNHLY and CDR2 as FYNNEI. J gave up 4 bases and V 7 bases, and 9 bases lay outside the gene matches. This CDR3 comprises 14 residues. Profiling relied on immunoSEQ multiplex PCR, and the TCRdb table lists in-frame clones only, not all of them. The sample lists roughly 50,000 clones; around 85% were seen once. The rearrangement joins TRBV2 to TRBJ2-7, with TRBD2 matching over 8 bases. The material sequenced was CD4+ T cells from blood, taken before liver transplant. This receptor was taken from a human donor who received a liver transplant. The CDR3 loop is CASTPGGGLYEQYF. The CDR3 bases are TGTGCCAGCACGCCCGGGGGGGGGCTTTACGAGCAGTACTTC.